Each of the 14 T cell receptor beta chains below was sequenced from the same sample in a study of cytomegalovirus exposure and HLA in healthy donors. 60 Vbeta and 13 Jbeta primers were used in PCR. Libraries were prepared by immunoSEQ multiplex PCR; TCRdb keeps only in-frame clonotypes and omits some of them. The table has about 190,000 clones, more than 65% seen once. Sequencing was performed on PBMCs. Receptors originate from a woman in her twenties or thirties in good health and CMV-seropositive.

This chain connects TRBV27 to TRBJ2-7; D not resolved. Germline V lookup: CDR1 MNHEY, CDR2 SMNVEV (reference sequence). This CDR3 region has 13 residues. Trimming stripped 2 bases from V and 4 bases from J, with 9 bases between. CDR3 in amino acids: CASSLGPLYEQYF. The CDR3 DNA reads TGTGCCAGCAGTTTAGGGCCCTTATACGAGCAGTACTTC.

This chain uses TRBV6-5 with TRBJ1-5, with 8 bases matching TRBD1. The CDR3 runs 14 residues. Per the germline V gene, CDR1 is MNHEY and CDR2 is SVGAGI. Germline trimming cut 5 bases from V and 7 bases from J; bases unmatched to any gene: 7. CDR3 in DNA: TGTGCCAGCAGTAGGCAGGGGGCCGGGCAGCCCCAGCATTTT. This codes for CASSRQGAGQPQHF.

This sequence joins TRBV6-6 and TRBJ2-5; TRBD1 agrees at 8 bases. The V and J ends lost 5 bases and 1 base, in that order; junction bases with no gene match: 3. The CDR3 totals 14 residues. From germline, CDR1 is MNHNY and CDR2 SVGAGI (reference sequence). CDR3 protein: CASSRGQAQETQYF. The CDR3 nucleotides read TGTGCCAGCAGTCGGGGACAGGCCCAAGAGACCCAGTACTTC.

The gene calls are TRBV7-2 and TRBJ1-4, with TRBD1 as a possible D gene (5 bases). CDR1 is SGHTA and CDR2 is FQGNSA in the germline V gene. The ends were cut back, 2 bases at V and 1 base at J, with 5 bases in the middle. CDR3 length: 14 residues. DNA of the CDR3: TGTGCCAGCAGCTTAAGGGGAACTAATGAAAAACTGTTTTTT. Residues: CASSLRGTNEKLFF.

Of note for this clone: Relative to the germline gene, one junction end is altered; a read error may explain this. This sample includes further DNA sequences coding for the same CDR3. The rearrangement uses TRBV28 and TRBJ2-7, with TRBD1 matching 7 bases. The CDR3 contains 14 residues. Germline V gives CDR1 MDHEN, CDR2 SYDVKM. The CDR3 sequence is CATNLDRSRYEQYF. CDR3 coding DNA: TGTGCCACCAACTTGGACAGGTCTCGCTACGAGCAGTACTTT.

The chain links TRBV10-3 to TRBJ1-6, with 9 bases identical to TRBD1. The CDR3 totals 14 residues. Looked up from germline, CDR1 is ENHRY and CDR2 is SYGVKD. Trimming cost V 6 bases and J 8 bases; bases outside gene matches: 5. CDR3 amino acids: CAIRPGQGDSPLHF. The DNA for the CDR3 is TGTGCCATCAGACCGGGACAGGGAGATTCACCCCTCCACTTT.

The chain couples TRBV5-1 to TRBJ2-7, with a weak D call TRBD1 (6 bases). This CDR3 comprises 15 residues. The germline gives CDR1 SGHRS, CDR2 YFSETQ. V was trimmed by 7 bases and J by 3 bases, leaving 20 bases between them. CDR3: CASGQPGTPNYEQYF. The CDR3, as DNA: TGCGCCAGCGGTCAACCCGGGACACCGAACTACGAGCAGTACTTC.

This clone was seen a few times. The chain links TRBV2 to TRBJ1-2, with TRBD1 matching 8 bases. The V and J ends lost 8 bases and 2 bases, in that order; junction bases with no gene match: 4. This CDR3 region has 13 residues. Germline V gene sequence: CDR1 SNHLY, CDR2 FYNNEI. Written as DNA, the CDR3 is TGTGCCAGCTCAGGACAGGGCAACTATGGCTACACCTTC. This codes for CASSGQGNYGYTF.

V usage is TRBV5-8 and J usage is TRBJ2-1; D perhaps matches TRBD1 (6 bases). Trimming took off 1 base at V and 0 bases at J, with 8 bases between the two ends. The germline V gene encodes CDR1 SGHTS and CDR2 YDEGEE. The CDR3 is 15 residues long. CDR3 in DNA: TGTGCCAGCAGCTTGCAGGGGAACTCCTACAATGAGCAGTTCTTC. This encodes CASSLQGNSYNEQFF.

The chain links TRBV6-5 to TRBJ1-6; D remains ambiguous. The germline CDR1 and CDR2 sequences are MNHEY and SVGAGI. The CDR3 spans 12 residues. V lost 8 bases, J lost 8 bases, and 10 bases lay in between. The CDR3 bases are TGTGCCAGCGGTGAGATCGATTCACCCCTCCACTTT. Protein sequence: CASGEIDSPLHF.

The V call is TRBV7-2, the J call TRBJ2-3; TRBD2 matches at 11 bases. V shed 5 bases, J shed 5 bases, and the junction held 6 bases outside the gene matches. Looked up from germline, CDR1 is SGHTA and CDR2 is FQGNSA. There are 15 residues in the CDR3. The CDR3 nucleotides are TGTGCCAGCAGCCCTGGGGGACTAGCGGTAGATACGCAGTATTTT. Translated, it gives CASSPGGLAVDTQYF.

The genes are TRBV7-2 and TRBJ2-1; 8 positions agree with TRBD2. The CDR3 runs 15 residues. The germline V gene encodes CDR1 SGHTA and CDR2 FQGNSA. V dropped 3 bases and J dropped 5; count of bases not matched to a gene: 6. CDR3 residues: CASSFYSGGHNEQFF. The CDR3 DNA is TGTGCCAGCAGCTTTTACAGCGGGGGCCACAATGAGCAGTTCTTC.

This chain connects TRBV6-4 to TRBJ2-3; 9 bases map to TRBD2. The trim removed 8 bases at V and 2 bases at J, leaving 8 bases unmatched. Looked up from germline, CDR1 is MRHNA and CDR2 is SNTAGT. The CDR3 is 15 amino acids. The CDR3 region is CASAPTSGLTDTQYF. In DNA form, the CDR3 reads TGTGCCAGCGCCCCGACTAGCGGACTCACAGATACGCAGTATTTT.

The chain recombines TRBV10-1 with TRBJ2-2, with 7 bases that match TRBD2. Germline V gives CDR1 WNHNN, CDR2 SYGVQD (reference sequence). The CDR3 consists of 13 residues. Trimming removed 8 bases from V and 3 bases from J; junction bases left unmatched: 3. CDR3 protein: CASRSGDTGELFF. DNA of the CDR3: TGCGCCAGCCGGAGCGGGGACACCGGGGAGCTGTTTTTT.